A single sample gave rise to the 7 T cell receptor beta chains below, sequenced in a study of cytomegalovirus exposure and HLA in healthy donors. The PCR contained 60 Vbeta and 13 Jbeta primers. Profiled with immunoSEQ multiplex PCR; TCRdb holds only in-frame clones, not every one. The repertoire consists of roughly 200,000 clones, with over 80% occurring once and the leading ten covering 1% to 1.5%. Material: PBMCs. These receptors were obtained from a man aged 30-40 years in good health and CMV-seronegative.

The chain is built from TRBV25-1 and TRBJ2-3; 10 positions match TRBD2. V lost 4 bases to trimming and J lost 5 bases; unmatched junction nucleotides: 3. The CDR3 spans 14 residues. Germline-derived CDR1 and CDR2 are MGHDK and SYGVNS. The CDR3 sequence is CASSVTSGVDTQYF. In DNA, the CDR3 is TGTGCCAGCAGTGTAACTAGCGGGGTAGATACGCAGTATTTT.

The rearrangement uses TRBV7-8 and TRBJ2-3; 8 bases map to TRBD2. Germline CDR1 SGHVS, CDR2 FQNEAQ. This CDR3 comprises 15 residues. With V trimmed by 4 bases and J by 1 base, 4 bases remained unmatched. CDR3 amino acids: CASSSGLARTDTQYF. CDR3 nucleotides: TGTGCCAGCAGCTCAGGACTAGCTCGCACAGATACGCAGTATTTT.

The chain combines TRBV4-1 with TRBJ1-2; weak D call: TRBD1 (6 bases). The CDR3 is 16 amino acids. CDR1 MGHRA and CDR2 YSYEKL come from the germline V gene. V was shortened by 3 bases and J by 8 bases, with 22 bases between the two germline ends. CDR3 bases: TGCGCCAGCAGCCACCTCAATACAGGGCCACCCTACGGCTACACCTTC. Protein product: CASSHLNTGPPYGYTF.

This clone appeared once. The chain uses TRBV6-6 and TRBJ1-1, with 11 positions matching TRBD1. V lost 5 bases to trimming and J lost 4 bases; unmatched junction nucleotides: 9. The CDR3 runs to 16 residues. Germline V gene lookup returns CDR1 MNHNY and CDR2 SVGAGI (reference sequence). CDR3 loop: CASSRTGGGLGTEAFF. In DNA, the CDR3 is TGTGCCAGCAGTCGGACAGGGGGCGGACTAGGCACTGAAGCTTTCTTT.

The count of this clone is one. V usage is TRBV28 and J usage is TRBJ1-5, with 9 bases aligning to TRBD1. V gave up 4 bases and J gave up 2 bases; unmatched junction bases: 9. Germline V gene data show CDR1 as MDHEN and CDR2 as SYDVKM. The CDR3 runs 17 residues. The CDR3, as DNA: TGTGCCAGCAGTTCCCCGGGACAGGGACCTCGCAATCAGCCCCAGCATTTT. Encoded protein: CASSSPGQGPRNQPQHF.

This clone was seen once. The chain employs TRBV6-5 and TRBJ2-1; possible D gene TRBD1, 6 bases. There are 15 residues in the CDR3. The germline CDR1 and CDR2 sequences are MNHEY and SVGAGI. With 7 bases removed from V and 3 bases from J, the gap between germline ends came to 16 bases. The DNA of the CDR3 is TGTGCCAGCACCGCCGACAGGCGGATCTACAATGAGCAGTTCTTC. Encoded protein: CASTADRRIYNEQFF.

This sequence joins TRBV28 and TRBJ2-5; 7 bases map to TRBD1. There are 14 residues in the CDR3. Trimming cost V 4 bases and J 5 bases; bases outside gene matches: 7. Per germline, CDR1 MDHEN and CDR2 SYDVKM. Here the CDR3 reads CASSSPQGWETQYF. CDR3 DNA: TGTGCCAGCAGTTCCCCACAGGGGTGGGAGACCCAGTACTTC.